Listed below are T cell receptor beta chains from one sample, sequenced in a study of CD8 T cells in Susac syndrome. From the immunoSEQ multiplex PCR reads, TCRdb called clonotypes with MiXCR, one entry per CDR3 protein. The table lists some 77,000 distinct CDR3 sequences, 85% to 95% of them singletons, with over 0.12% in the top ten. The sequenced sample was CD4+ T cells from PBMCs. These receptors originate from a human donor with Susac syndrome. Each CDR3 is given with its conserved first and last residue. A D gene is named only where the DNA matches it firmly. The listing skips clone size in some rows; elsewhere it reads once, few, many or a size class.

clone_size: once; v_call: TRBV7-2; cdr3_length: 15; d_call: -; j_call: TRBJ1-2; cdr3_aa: CASSSGAWTNYGYTF; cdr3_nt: TGTGCCAGCAGCTCGGGGGCGTGGACCAACTATGGCTACACCTTC
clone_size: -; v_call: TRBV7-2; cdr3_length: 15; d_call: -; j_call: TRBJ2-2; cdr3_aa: CASSLSGGYTGELFF; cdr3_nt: TGTGCCAGCAGCTTGTCCGGGGGCTACACCGGGGAGCTGTTTTTT
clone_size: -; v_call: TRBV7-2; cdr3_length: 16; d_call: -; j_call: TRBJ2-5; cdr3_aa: CASSLSPTITQETQYF; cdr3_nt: TGTGCCAGCAGCTTATCCCCAACAATTACCCAAGAGACCCAGTACTTC
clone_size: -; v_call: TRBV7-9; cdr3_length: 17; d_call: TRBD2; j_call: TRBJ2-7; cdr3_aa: CASSLGGRGGETYEQYF; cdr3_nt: TGTGCCAGCAGCTTAGGAGGTCGGGGGGGTGAGACTTACGAGCAGTACTTC
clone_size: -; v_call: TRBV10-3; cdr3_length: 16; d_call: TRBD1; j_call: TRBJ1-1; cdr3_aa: CAISEGDRGMNTEAFF; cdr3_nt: TGTGCCATCAGTGAGGGGGACAGGGGTATGAACACTGAAGCTTTCTTT
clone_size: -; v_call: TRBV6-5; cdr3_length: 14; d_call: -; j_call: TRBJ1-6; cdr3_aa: CASSYDRNNSPLHF; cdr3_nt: TGTGCCAGCAGTTACGACAGAAATAATTCACCCCTCCACTTT
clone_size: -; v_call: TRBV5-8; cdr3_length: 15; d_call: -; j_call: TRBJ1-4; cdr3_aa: CASSSSGNPNEKLFF; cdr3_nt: TGTGCCAGCAGCTCGTCAGGGAACCCCAATGAAAAACTGTTTTTT
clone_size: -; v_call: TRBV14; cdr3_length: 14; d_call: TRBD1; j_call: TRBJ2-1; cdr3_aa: CASSPTGRTNEQFF; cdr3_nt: TGTGCCAGCAGCCCGACAGGGCGGACCAATGAGCAGTTCTTC
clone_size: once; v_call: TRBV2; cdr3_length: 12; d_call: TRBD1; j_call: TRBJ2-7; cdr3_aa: CASIGQGYEQYF; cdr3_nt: TGTGCCAGCATTGGACAGGGTTACGAGCAGTACTTC
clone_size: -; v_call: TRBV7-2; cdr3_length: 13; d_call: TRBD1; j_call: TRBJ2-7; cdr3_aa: CASSRTGAYEQYF; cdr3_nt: TGTGCCAGCAGCCGGACAGGGGCCTACGAGCAGTACTTC
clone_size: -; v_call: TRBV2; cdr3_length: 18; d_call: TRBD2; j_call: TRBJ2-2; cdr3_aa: CASSEGLAGGRGTGELFF; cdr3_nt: TGTGCCAGCAGTGAGGGGCTAGCGGGGGGCCGGGGCACCGGGGAGCTGTTTTTT
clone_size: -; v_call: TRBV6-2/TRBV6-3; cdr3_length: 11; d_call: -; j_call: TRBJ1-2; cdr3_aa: CASSNLYGYTF; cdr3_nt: TGTGCCAGCAGTAACCTCTATGGCTACACCTTC
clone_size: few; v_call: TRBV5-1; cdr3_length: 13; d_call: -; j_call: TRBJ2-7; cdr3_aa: CASSLTGNDEQYF; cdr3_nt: TGCGCCAGCAGCTTGACGGGGAACGACGAGCAGTACTTC
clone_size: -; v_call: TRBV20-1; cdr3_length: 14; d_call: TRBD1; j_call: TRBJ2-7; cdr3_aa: CSARGQGRTYEQYF; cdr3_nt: TGCAGTGCTAGGGGACAGGGTCGGACCTACGAGCAGTACTTC
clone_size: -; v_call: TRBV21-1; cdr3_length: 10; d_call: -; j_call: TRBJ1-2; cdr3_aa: CASSNRGPYF; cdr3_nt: TGTGCCAGCAGCAACAGGGGGCCATACTTC
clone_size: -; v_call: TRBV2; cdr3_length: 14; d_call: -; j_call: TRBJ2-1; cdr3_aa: CATHVGGNARSQFF; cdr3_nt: TGTGCCACCCATGTGGGGGGCAACGCCCGATCGCAGTTCTTC
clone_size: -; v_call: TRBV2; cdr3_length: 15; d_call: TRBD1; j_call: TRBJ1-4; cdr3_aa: CASRGRDSNNEKLFF; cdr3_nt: TGTGCCAGCAGGGGCCGGGACAGCAATAATGAAAAACTGTTTTTT
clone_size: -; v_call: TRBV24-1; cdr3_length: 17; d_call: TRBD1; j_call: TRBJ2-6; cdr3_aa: CATSETTGTPGANVLTF; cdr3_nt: TGTGCCACCAGTGAAACGACAGGGACACCTGGGGCCAACGTCCTGACTTTC
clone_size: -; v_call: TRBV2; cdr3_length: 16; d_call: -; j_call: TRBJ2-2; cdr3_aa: CASSVRGVANTGELFF; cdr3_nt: TGTGCCAGCAGTGTGAGGGGGGTAGCGAACACCGGGGAGCTGTTTTTT
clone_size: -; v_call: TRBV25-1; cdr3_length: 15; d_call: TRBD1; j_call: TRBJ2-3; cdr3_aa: CASSDRDRVIDTQYF; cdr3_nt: TGTGCCAGCAGTGACCGGGACAGGGTCATAGATACGCAGTATTTT
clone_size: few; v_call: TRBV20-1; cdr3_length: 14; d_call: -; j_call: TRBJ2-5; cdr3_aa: CSAFGQLAKRTQYF; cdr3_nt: TGCAGTGCTTTCGGACAGTTGGCCAAGAGAACTCAGTACTTC
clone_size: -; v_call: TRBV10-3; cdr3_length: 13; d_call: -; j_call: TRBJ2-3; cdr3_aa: CAISLRSTDTQYF; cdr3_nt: TGTGCCATCAGCCTACGCAGCACAGATACGCAGTATTTT
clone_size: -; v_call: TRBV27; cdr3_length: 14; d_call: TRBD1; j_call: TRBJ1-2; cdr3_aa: CASRPQGQVYGYTF; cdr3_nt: TGTGCCAGCAGACCCCAGGGACAGGTCTATGGCTACACCTTC
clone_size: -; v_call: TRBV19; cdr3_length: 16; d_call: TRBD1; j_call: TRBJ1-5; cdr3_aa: CASETTGGAGNQPQHF; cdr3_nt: TGTGCCAGTGAAACCACAGGGGGCGCGGGCAATCAGCCCCAGCATTTT
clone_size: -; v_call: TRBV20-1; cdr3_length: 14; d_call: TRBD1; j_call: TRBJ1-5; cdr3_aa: CSARDWDRPQPQHF; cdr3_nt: TGCAGTGCTAGAGACTGGGACAGGCCTCAGCCCCAGCATTTT
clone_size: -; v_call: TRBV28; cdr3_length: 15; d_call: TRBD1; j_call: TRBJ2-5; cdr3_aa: CASRRQGPRGETQYF; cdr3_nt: TGTGCCAGCAGGAGACAGGGTCCAAGGGGGGAGACCCAGTACTTC
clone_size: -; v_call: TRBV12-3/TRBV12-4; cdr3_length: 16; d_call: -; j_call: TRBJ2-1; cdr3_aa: CASSSNPDGAYNEQFF; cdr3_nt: TGTGCCAGCAGTTCCAATCCGGACGGTGCCTACAATGAGCAGTTCTTC
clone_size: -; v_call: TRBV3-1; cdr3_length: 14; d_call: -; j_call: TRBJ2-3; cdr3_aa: CASSLDSSTDTQYF; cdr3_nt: TGTGCCAGCAGCCTGGACAGTAGCACAGATACGCAGTATTTT
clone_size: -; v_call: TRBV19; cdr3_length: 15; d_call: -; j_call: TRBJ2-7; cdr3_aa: CASSIGPGPAYEQYF; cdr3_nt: TGTGCCAGTAGTATAGGCCCAGGGCCAGCCTACGAGCAGTACTTC
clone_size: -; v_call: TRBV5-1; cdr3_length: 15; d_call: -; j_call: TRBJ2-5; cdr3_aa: CASSLGSGVQETQYF; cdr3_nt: TGCGCCAGCAGCTTGGGGTCAGGGGTCCAAGAGACCCAGTACTTC
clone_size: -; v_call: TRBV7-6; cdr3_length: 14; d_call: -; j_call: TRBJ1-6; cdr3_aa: CASSGDVDNSPLHF; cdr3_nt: TGTGCCAGCAGCGGGGACGTGGATAATTCACCCCTCCACTTT